This TCR beta chain was documented in a study of graft-versus-host responses after intestinal transplantation. As for the study in general: Induction using anti-thymocyte globulin, followed by tacrolimus and steroids for approximately 3 years, was given to all recipients.

Using immunoSEQ multiplex PCR, the repertoire was profiled, and TCRdb retains in-frame clones only, with some absent. The sample has around 120,000 clones, approximately 92% seen once. Only a few counts were recorded for this clone. Its specificity is not known. CDR3 length: 13 amino acids. Germline lookup yields CDR1 MDHEN and CDR2 SYDVKM. V was cut by 7 bases and J by 2 bases, with 11 bases left in between. Study results and limitations: The study found high graft-versus-host to host-versus-graft clonal ratios in allografts of patients with graft-donor T cell macrochimerism. The highest levels of circulating GvH clones went along with early declines in HvG clones after transplant. Among recipient marrow samples, GvH clones were found; some appeared first in ileum or blood.

The TCR originated in a human donor who received an intestinal transplant. Sequenced material: unstimulated CD4+ T cells sorted from spleen or lymph node cells, taken before intestinal transplant. The chain couples TRBV28 to TRBJ1-2; no clear D. CDR3 in DNA: TGTGCCAGCAATCCCTCGGGGAACTATGGCTACACCTTC. Translated, it gives CASNPSGNYGYTF.